The clone carrying this T cell receptor (beta chain) was found many times. Its target is not known. This record belongs to a study of T cells in Graves' hyperthyroidism and ophthalmopathy. As for the study in general: Blood from the periphery was taken at initial diagnosis, before any treatment. General study results and limits: The authors' 13 V-J model separated ophthalmopathy from stable hyperthyroidism.

What was amplified from RNA transcripts were TCR beta CDR3 regions. First-round RT-PCR targeting the TCR CDR3 was performed with the HTBI primer set. MiXCR, run by TCRdb on the multiplex PCR reads, gives a single entry per CDR3 protein. The sample contains roughly 720,000 distinct CDR3 sequences, 17% of which appear only once. The length of the CDR3 is 13 residues. Trimming took 4 bases from V and 8 from J, leaving 14 bases between them. Germline V gives CDR1 MNHEY, CDR2 SMNVEV (reference sequence). PBMCs were derived from about 9.1 ml fresh peripheral blood. V usage is TRBV27 and J usage is TRBJ1-2; TRBD1 is a possible D gene (5 bases). The TCR sequence derives from a man aged 50-60 years with Graves' hyperthyroidism. The sample taken for sequencing was blood. The CDR3: CASSSRPGRGYTF. In nucleotides, the CDR3 is TGTGCCAGCAGTTCCCGGCCAGGGCGGGGCTACACCTTC.